A single sample gave rise to the 24 T cell receptor beta chains below, sequenced in a study of regulatory T cells in long-lasting Graves disease. Library construction for TCR beta used iRepertoire HTBI primers and Arm-PCR of CDR3 regions. Each CDR3 protein is one row after TCRdb ran MiXCR on the multiplex PCR reads. Here the sample spans roughly 610,000 distinct CDR3 sequences, under 20% being singletons. The sample's time point: newly diagnosed GD, antithyroid drugs for less than 3 months. Preparation of the TCR library used RNA extracted from PBMCs. The sample was also reused in another study, on T cells in Graves' hyperthyroidism and ophthalmopathy.

The sample here was peripheral blood mononuclear cells (PBMCs), taken at new diagnosis, from a patient treated with antithyroid drugs. These receptors originate from a woman aged 25-40 years with Graves disease.

This clonotype was found many times. The genes are TRBV15 and TRBJ1-5, with 10 bases aligning to TRBD1. The CDR3 has 15 amino acids. V was clipped by 6 bases and J by 6 bases; unmatched bases: 8. Germline-derived CDR1 and CDR2 are LNHNV and YYDKDF (reference sequence). CDR3 region: CATSTDRGPGQPQHF. As DNA, the CDR3 is TGTGCCACCAGTACAGACAGGGGGCCGGGTCAGCCCCAGCATTTT. The complete variable domain, with remaining parts taken from reference TRBV15 and TRBJ1-5, reads DAMVIQNPRYQVTQFGKPVTLSCSQTLNHNVMYWYQQKSSQAPKLLFHYYDKDFNNEADTPDNFQSRRPNTSFCFLDIRSPGLGDTAMYLCATSTDRGPGQPQHFGDGTRLSIL.

This clonotype was counted at least ten times. The chain recombines TRBV7-9 with TRBJ2-3, with D possibly being TRBD2 (5 bases). The V and J ends lost 3 bases and 6 bases respectively, with 10 bases between them. This CDR3 region has 13 residues. CDR1 and CDR2 (germline): SEHNR, FQNEAQ (reference sequence). Here the CDR3 reads CASSFSGVDTQYF. CDR3 nucleotides: TGTGCCAGCAGCTTTTCCGGGGTGGATACGCAGTATTTT.

This clonotype was recorded many times. This chain joins TRBV7-3 and TRBJ2-7; tentative D call: TRBD2 (6 bases). From germline, CDR1 is SGHTA and CDR2 FQGTGA. V was shortened by 3 bases and J by 0 bases, with 12 bases between the two germline ends. This CDR3 spans 15 amino acids. The DNA of the CDR3 is TGTGCCAGCAGCTTTGGGGACGGGAGCTCCTACGAGCAGTACTTC. Protein product: CASSFGDGSSYEQYF.

This clonotype was counted ten times or more. The chain uses TRBV30 and TRBJ1-5; D possibly corresponds to TRBD1 (5 bases). CDR3 size: 12 residues. Trimming removed 5 bases from V and 4 bases from J, with 9 bases in between. Germline CDR1 is GTSNPN and CDR2 is SVGIG (reference sequence). The CDR3 here is CAWGGGNQPQHF. The CDR3 DNA is TGTGCCTGGGGGGGGGGAAATCAGCCCCAGCATTTT.

As to this clonotype: The junction departs from germline at one end; a sequencing error may be responsible. This chain uses TRBV28 with TRBJ2-3, with 9 bases matching TRBD2. CDR1 is MDHEN and CDR2 is SYDVKM in the germline V gene. The CDR3 has 14 amino acids. The CDR3 reads CVSIEREARSTQYF. In nucleotides, the CDR3 is TGTGTCAGCATCGAGCGGGAGGCCAGGAGTACGCAGTATTTT.

This clonotype occurred a few times. The genes are TRBV7-9 and TRBJ1-1; D might be TRBD1 (5 bases). The CDR3 loop spans 14 amino acids. Germline values: CDR1 SEHNR, CDR2 FQNEAQ (reference sequence). V lost 8 bases and J 3 bases, leaving 16 bases between the germline ends. In nucleotides, the CDR3 is TGTGCCAGCCAGGTCGGCGAAGGGGACACTGAAGCTTTCTTT. It yields the protein CASQVGEGDTEAFF. Based on the CDR3 plus reference TRBV7-9 and TRBJ1-1, the full variable domain is DTGVSQNPRHKITKRGQNVTFRCDPISEHNRLYWYRQTLGQGPEFLTYFQNEAQLEKSRLLSDRFSAERPKGSFSTLEIQRTEQGDSAMYLCASQVGEGDTEAFFGQGTRLTVV.

CDR3 sequence reads: CASSPTPGTAGNQPQHF. In DNA form, the CDR3 reads TGTGCCAGCAGTCCGACCCCCGGGACGGCCGGCAATCAGCCCCAGCATTTT. This sequence joins TRBV12-3 or TRBV12-4 and TRBJ1-5, with a weak D call TRBD1 (5 bases). This CDR3 region has 17 residues. V was trimmed by 5 bases and J by 2 bases, leaving 19 bases between them.

The chain combines TRBV20-1 with TRBJ2-7; 10 bases match TRBD2. Trimming took 6 bases from V and 5 from J; bases not matched to a gene: 7. The CDR3 loop spans 13 amino acids. The germline V gene has CDR1 DFQATT and CDR2 SNEGSKA (reference sequence). The CDR3 region has the DNA TGCAGTGCCCCCAGCGGGAGGGCCCACGAGCAGTACTTC. It translates to CSAPSGRAHEQYF.

On this clonotype itself: As the CDR3 is not closed by the conserved phenylalanine or tryptophan, this likely results from a read error. This CDR3 is CASSTELAKNIQYS. The DNA of the CDR3 is TGTGCCAGCAGCACAGAATTAGCCAAAAACATTCAGTACTCC. The chain carries TRBV28 and TRBJ2-4; unclear D gene. Germline V gives CDR1 MDHEN, CDR2 SYDVKM. The CDR3 is 14 amino acids. The V gene lost 6 bases and the J gene lost 0 bases, with 9 bases spanning the gap.

This chain connects TRBV7-3 to TRBJ2-2; D not resolved. This CDR3 comprises 14 residues. Germline V CDR1 and CDR2: SGHTA, FQGTGA. Trimming removed 0 bases from V and 6 bases from J, with 8 bases in between. This CDR3 is CASSLTMGSGELFF. CDR3 coding DNA: TGTGCCAGCAGCTTAACGATGGGTTCCGGGGAGCTGTTTTTT.

This clonotype was found many times. This sequence joins TRBV11-2 and TRBJ1-1; D gene unclear. The germline CDR1 and CDR2 sequences are SGHAT and FQNNGV. This CDR3 has 13 residues. The ends were cut back, 3 bases at V and 2 bases at J, with 7 bases in the middle. CDR3 sequence (DNA): TGTGCCAGCAGCTTTTCAGTCAACACTGAAGCTTTCTTT. This translates into CASSFSVNTEAFF.

The V gene is TRBV29-1, the J gene TRBJ2-1; D is unresolved. Germline assignment: CDR1 SQVTM and CDR2 ANQGSEA. The CDR3 has 12 amino acids. Trimming stripped 4 bases from V and 6 bases from J, with 10 bases between. This CDR3 is CSVVLALNEQFF. CDR3 bases: TGCAGCGTTGTACTGGCCCTCAATGAGCAGTTCTTC.

About this clonotype: At one end the junction does not follow the germline gene, possibly because of a read error. The chain has TRBV3-1 and TRBJ2-2; no reliable D call. The CDR3 length is 14 residues. The germline gives CDR1 LGHDT, CDR2 YNNKEL (reference sequence). The CDR3 DNA reads as TGTGCCAGCAGCCTGGCGCTTATCACCAGGGAGCTGTTTTTT. It encodes CASSLALITRELFF.

The rearrangement links TRBV19 to TRBJ1-2; 7 bases map to TRBD1. Per germline, CDR1 LNHDA and CDR2 SQIVND (reference sequence). The CDR3 runs to 17 residues. V shed 0 bases and J 6 bases; nucleotides not matched to a gene: 13. The CDR3 DNA sequence: TGTGCCAGTAGTATAGATGAACAGGGGTGGCGTGTGAATGGCTACACCTTC. This codes for CASSIDEQGWRVNGYTF.

This clonotype has only a few counts. The conserved closing phenylalanine or tryptophan is absent in this CDR3, likely reflecting a read error. It is unclear where the CDR3 begins or ends on the DNA, so no DNA is shown, and the CDR3 is as TCRdb lists it. The J gene is TRBJ1-2, the V gene TRBV29-1; the table's TRBD1 call for D was not verified on the DNA. The CDR3 adds up to 9 amino acids, both ends counted. Germline lookup yields CDR1 SQVTM and CDR2 ANQGSEA. This CDR3 reads CSVGGPGRI.

The table lists this clonotype with many counts. The chain uses TRBV6-1 and TRBJ1-5; D unresolved. CDR1 and CDR2 (germline): MNHNS, SASEGT. The CDR3 is 12 residues long. With 8 bases removed from V and 5 bases from J, the gap between germline ends came to 10 bases. The CDR3 DNA is TGTGCCAGCGAGGGCAGATATCAGCCCCAGCATTTT. The encoded protein is CASEGRYQPQHF.

On this clonotype itself: A far more abundant clone sits one base away, making this likely a read error. This chain connects TRBV28 to TRBJ2-7; tentative D call: TRBD2 (6 bases). The CDR3 totals 15 residues. Germline V gene sequence: CDR1 MDHEN, CDR2 SYDVKM. The chain's CDR3 is CASSLLGGIFDERYF. The CDR3 DNA reads as TGTGCCAGCAGTTTACTCGGCGGGATATTTGACGAGCGGTACTTC.

This sequence joins TRBV19 and TRBJ1-1; perhaps TRBD1 as D (5 bases). With 8 bases removed from V and 1 base from J, the gap between germline ends came to 8 bases. Germline CDR1 is LNHDA and CDR2 is SQIVND (reference sequence). The CDR3 has 12 amino acids. The CDR3 DNA reads TGTGCCAGTTGGGGGGGGAACACTGAAGCTTTCTTT. It encodes CASWGGNTEAFF. The variable domain in full, with the rest retrieved from reference TRBV19 and TRBJ1-1, is DGGITQSPKYLFRKEGQNVTLSCEQNLNHDAMYWYRQDPGQGLRLIYYSQIVNDFQKGDIAEGYSVSREKKESFPLTVTSAQKNPTAFYLCASWGGNTEAFFGQGTRLTVV.

This clonotype has only a few counts. The gene calls are TRBV4-1 and TRBJ2-3, with 9 bases fitting TRBD1. Per the germline V gene, CDR1 is MGHRA and CDR2 is YSYEKL. The CDR3 runs 17 residues. The junction had 10 bases not matched to a gene; V was cut back by 1 base and J by 5 bases. CDR3: CASSQALGGTGKDTQYF. CDR3 sequence (DNA): TGCGCCAGCAGCCAAGCCCTTGGGGGGACAGGGAAAGATACGCAGTATTTT.

The chain combines TRBV4-1 with TRBJ2-4; a weak D match, TRBD2 (5 bases). This CDR3 region has 13 residues. V was clipped by 0 bases and J by 10 bases, with 10 bases between them. Germline V gene lookup returns CDR1 MGHRA and CDR2 YSYEKL. CDR3 DNA sequence: TGCGCCAGCAGCCAAGAGCTCCGGGAAATTCAGTACTTC. It translates to CASSQELREIQYF.

This clonotype has a count of ten or more. The V call is TRBV29-1, the J call TRBJ2-7; D is ambiguous. The V and J ends lost 4 bases and 2 bases respectively, with 9 bases between them. The CDR3 has 12 residues. The germline V gene has CDR1 SQVTM and CDR2 ANQGSEA. The CDR3 DNA sequence: TGCAGCGTTGCGGACGTAGCCTACGAGCAGTACTTC. Translation: CSVADVAYEQYF.

This clonotype was picked up many times. This chain uses TRBV6-2 or TRBV6-3 with TRBJ2-1; 13 bases are shared with TRBD2. In germline, CDR1 is MNHEY, CDR2 SVGEGT. There are 17 residues in the CDR3. J was trimmed by 6 bases and V by 7 bases; bases with no gene match: 12. This CDR3 is CASTRTSGSFGGNEQFF. For the CDR3, the DNA is TGTGCCAGCACCAGGACTAGCGGGAGCTTTGGGGGCAATGAGCAGTTCTTC.

Ten or more counts support this clonotype. The chain has TRBV29-1 and TRBJ1-2; D unclear. The CDR3 runs 13 residues. Germline loops: CDR1 SQVTM, CDR2 ANQGSEA. The V end was cut by 2 bases, the J end by 7 bases, with 14 bases between. CDR3 amino acids: CSVEPSLLAGYTF. CDR3 bases: TGCAGCGTTGAACCAAGCCTCCTCGCTGGCTACACCTTC.

V gene TRBV7-2 combines with J gene TRBJ2-1; the D gene is possibly TRBD1 (5 bases). This CDR3 is 15 amino acids long. Germline CDR1 reads SGHTA; CDR2 reads FQGNSA. The ends were cut back, 4 bases at V and 4 bases at J, with 14 bases in the middle. CDR3 bases: TGTGCCAGCAGCTCGACCTTGGGGCGGTACAATGAGCAGTTCTTC. Its translation: CASSSTLGRYNEQFF.